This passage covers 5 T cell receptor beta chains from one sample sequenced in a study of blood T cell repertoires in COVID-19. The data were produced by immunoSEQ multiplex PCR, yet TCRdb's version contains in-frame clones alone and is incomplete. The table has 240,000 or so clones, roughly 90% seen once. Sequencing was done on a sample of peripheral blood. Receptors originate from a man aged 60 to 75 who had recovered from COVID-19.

The CDR3 DNA reads as TGCGCCAGCAGCCCCACGGCCCAGGGACAGGCTGTAGCCAAAAACATTCAGTACTTC. It is translated as CASSPTAQGQAVAKNIQYF. The rearrangement links TRBV5-1 to TRBJ2-4; 8 bases are shared with TRBD1. Germline V lookup: CDR1 SGHRS, CDR2 YFSETQ. V trimming: 4 bases; J trimming: 0 bases; junction bases outside the gene matches: 15. The CDR3 loop spans 19 amino acids.

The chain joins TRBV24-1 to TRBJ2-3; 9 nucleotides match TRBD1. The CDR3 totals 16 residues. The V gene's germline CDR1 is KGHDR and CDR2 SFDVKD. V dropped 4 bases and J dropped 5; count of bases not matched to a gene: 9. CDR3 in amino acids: CATSEGLTGGIDTQYF. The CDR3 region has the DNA TGTGCCACCAGTGAGGGGTTGACAGGGGGGATAGATACGCAGTATTTT.

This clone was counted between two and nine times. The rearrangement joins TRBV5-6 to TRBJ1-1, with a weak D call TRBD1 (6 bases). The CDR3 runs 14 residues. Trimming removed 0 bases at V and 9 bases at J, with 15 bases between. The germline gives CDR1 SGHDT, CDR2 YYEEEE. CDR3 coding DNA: TGTGCCAGCAGCTTGGTAGCTGGGAGGGGGAAAGCTTTCTTT. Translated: CASSLVAGRGKAFF.

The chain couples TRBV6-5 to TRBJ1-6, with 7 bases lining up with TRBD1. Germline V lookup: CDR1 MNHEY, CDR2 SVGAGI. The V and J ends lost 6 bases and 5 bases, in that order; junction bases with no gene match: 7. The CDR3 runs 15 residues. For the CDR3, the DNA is TGTGCCAGCAGCGCCCGGGACAGCGATAATTCACCCCTCCACTTT. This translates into CASSARDSDNSPLHF.

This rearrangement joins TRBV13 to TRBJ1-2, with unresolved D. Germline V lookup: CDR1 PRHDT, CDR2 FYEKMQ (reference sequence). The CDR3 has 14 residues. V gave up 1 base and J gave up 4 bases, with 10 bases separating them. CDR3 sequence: CASSLVGSGYGYTF. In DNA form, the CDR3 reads TGTGCCAGCAGCTTAGTCGGTTCTGGCTATGGCTACACCTTC.